The 19 T cell receptor beta chains reported below all come from one sample, sequenced in a study of T-cell memory formation after mild COVID-19. One entry per CDR3 protein, called by TCRdb with MiXCR from the 5' RACE reads. The profile covers roughly 410,000 distinct CDR3 sequences, with 20% to 30% appearing a single time and 8.8% taken by the ten largest. The sequencing input was PBMCs or a T cell subset sorted from them (not recorded which). These receptors came from an adult woman who had mild COVID-19 (a few samples of this study predate the infection). Cell type and time point are not known.

This chain joins TRBV7-9 and TRBJ2-7; the match to TRBD1 covers 7 bases. V dropped 6 bases and J dropped 6; count of bases not matched to a gene: 5. Per germline, CDR1 SEHNR and CDR2 FQNEAQ (reference sequence). The CDR3 sequence is 12 residues long. The DNA of the CDR3 is TGTGCCAGCAGTTTACAGGGGAGCGAGCAGTACTTC. Translated: CASSLQGSEQYF.

V is TRBV7-9 and J is TRBJ1-1, with D perhaps matching TRBD1 (6 bases). Germline values: CDR1 SEHNR, CDR2 FQNEAQ (reference sequence). V lost 4 bases to trimming and J lost 1 base, with 13 bases between them. The CDR3 totals 15 residues. CDR3 DNA sequence: TGTGCCAGCAGCTCATGGGACAAAACGAACACTGAAGCTTTCTTT. Encoded protein: CASSSWDKTNTEAFF. The full variable domain, its missing parts supplied by reference TRBV7-9 and TRBJ1-1, is DTGVSQNPRHKITKRGQNVTFRCDPISEHNRLYWYRQTLGQGPEFLTYFQNEAQLEKSRLLSDRFSAERPKGSFSTLEIQRTEQGDSAMYLCASSSWDKTNTEAFFGQGTRLTVV.

CDR3 sequence: CASTGDSPRGSEAFF. CDR3 coding DNA: TGTGCCAGCACCGGGGACAGCCCCCGAGGGTCTGAAGCTTTCTTT. V usage is TRBV12-3 or TRBV12-4 and J usage is TRBJ1-1, with 7 bases lining up with TRBD1. This CDR3 has 15 amino acids. After removal of 7 bases from V and 6 bases from J, the junction contained 14 bases not matched to a gene.

This chain connects TRBV27 to TRBJ2-7; no reliable D call. This CDR3 contains 13 residues. Germline V gene lookup returns CDR1 MNHEY and CDR2 SMNVEV (reference sequence). V lost 3 bases and J lost 3, with 9 bases in between. The DNA of the CDR3 is TGTGCCAGCAGTTTTGGGCGGAACTACGAGCAGTACTTC. It encodes CASSFGRNYEQYF.

This clonotype has more than one count but fewer than ten. V is TRBV7-9 and J is TRBJ2-2; tentative D call: TRBD1 (6 bases). The CDR3 is 12 amino acids. V was shortened by 6 bases and J by 10 bases, with 12 bases between the two germline ends. Looked up from germline, CDR1 is SEHNR and CDR2 is FQNEAQ (reference sequence). The CDR3 protein is CASSQQGAELFF. DNA of the CDR3: TGTGCCAGCAGTCAACAGGGAGCGGAGCTGTTTTTT.

This clonotype came up many times. CDR3 coding DNA: TGTGCCAGCAGCCAAGTTTTGGGACAGAGCTCCTACGAGCAGTACTTC. Translated: CASSQVLGQSSYEQYF. J is TRBJ2-7 and V is TRBV4-2, with 7 bases lining up with TRBD1. CDR1 LGHNA and CDR2 YNFKEQ come from the germline V gene. Trimming removed 1 base from V and 0 bases from J; junction bases left unmatched: 6. The CDR3 covers 16 residues.

V and J are TRBV7-9 and TRBJ1-1, with 7 nucleotides matching TRBD1. Germline assignment: CDR1 SEHNR and CDR2 FQNEAQ (reference sequence). This CDR3 is built from 14 residues. V lost 3 bases to trimming and J lost 3 bases; unmatched junction nucleotides: 4. CDR3 sequence (DNA): TGTGCCAGCAGCTTTAGGGGGCTGGACACTGAAGCTTTCTTT. This translates into CASSFRGLDTEAFF. The whole variable domain, remainder taken from reference TRBV7-9 and TRBJ1-1, is DTGVSQNPRHKITKRGQNVTFRCDPISEHNRLYWYRQTLGQGPEFLTYFQNEAQLEKSRLLSDRFSAERPKGSFSTLEIQRTEQGDSAMYLCASSFRGLDTEAFFGQGTRLTVV.

This clonotype has only a few counts. V is TRBV15 and J is TRBJ2-1, with 7 bases aligning to TRBD2. The CDR3 covers 17 residues. CDR1 and CDR2 (germline): LNHNV, YYDKDF (reference sequence). The V gene end was trimmed by 0 bases and the J gene end by 7 bases; junction bases not matched to a gene: 12. The DNA of the CDR3 is TGTGCCACCAGCAGAGATGGGTCGGTGGGAGGGCGGAATGAGCAGTTCTTC. The encoded protein is CATSRDGSVGGRNEQFF.

The rearrangement links TRBV6-2 or TRBV6-3 to TRBJ1-5; 10 bases fit TRBD1. Losses at the gene ends were 3 bases for V and 3 bases for J; bases not matched to a gene: 11. This CDR3 has 18 amino acids. CDR1 and CDR2 (germline): MNHEY, SVGEGT. In DNA, the CDR3 is TGTGCCAGCAGTTATAACAGGGACAGGGGTGACTTCAATCAGCCCCAGCATTTT. Translating gives CASSYNRDRGDFNQPQHF.

This clonotype has more than one count but fewer than ten. The CDR3 sequence: CATSDRKGPYEQYF. In DNA, the CDR3 is TGTGCCACCAGTGATCGGAAGGGCCCATACGAGCAGTACTTC. The chain has TRBV24-1 and TRBJ2-7; D is uncertain. CDR3 length equals 14 residues. Germline CDR1 and CDR2: KGHDR and SFDVKD. The germline V and J ends were trimmed by 3 bases and 4 bases, with 12 bases remaining between them.

This chain joins TRBV29-1 and TRBJ2-5, with TRBD2 as a possible D gene (5 bases). The CDR3 length is 13 residues. Germline CDR1 SQVTM, CDR2 ANQGSEA. V was cut by 7 bases and J by 1 base, with 13 bases left in between. Here the CDR3 reads CSARGQSQETQYF. The CDR3 DNA sequence: TGCAGCGCCCGAGGGCAGAGCCAAGAGACCCAGTACTTC.

The J gene is TRBJ2-3, the V gene TRBV6-1, with 8 bases that match TRBD2. The germline gives CDR1 MNHNS, CDR2 SASEGT. Unmatched junction bases numbered 8, after V lost 7 bases and J lost 5 bases. The CDR3 contains 14 residues. The CDR3 DNA reads as TGTGCCAGCACTCAGCGGGGGATCGGAGATACGCAGTATTTT. Translating gives CASTQRGIGDTQYF.

This clonotype showed up just a few times. J is TRBJ1-2 and V is TRBV29-1; 10 bases map to TRBD1. The CDR3 is 15 amino acids. J gave up 2 bases and V 7 bases, and 10 bases lay outside the gene matches. Germline values: CDR1 SQVTM, CDR2 ANQGSEA. The CDR3 nucleotides read TGCAGCGGTGGGGGCGGGACAGGGGAGAACTATGGCTACACCTTC. Its translation: CSGGGGTGENYGYTF.

The table lists this clonotype with many counts. The chain combines TRBV20-1 with TRBJ1-6; 7 bases fit TRBD1. V shed 1 base, J shed 3 bases, and the junction held 12 bases outside the gene matches. The CDR3 runs to 18 residues. Germline V CDR1 and CDR2: DFQATT, SNEGSKA (reference sequence). CDR3 sequence reads: CSARVGASTGDYNSPLHF. The CDR3 bases are TGCAGTGCTAGAGTTGGGGCATCCACAGGGGACTATAATTCACCCCTCCACTTT.

This clonotype came up a few times. The chain couples TRBV4-3 to TRBJ1-1, with D perhaps matching TRBD1 (6 bases). V was clipped by 1 base and J by 1 base, with 16 bases between them. The CDR3 covers 17 residues. Germline CDR1 LGHNA, CDR2 YSLEER. CDR3 loop: CASSQGDTQGWNTEAFF. The CDR3 DNA sequence: TGCGCCAGCAGCCAAGGAGACACCCAGGGGTGGAACACTGAAGCTTTCTTT.

This rearrangement joins TRBV21-1 to TRBJ2-4; the table's D call, TRBD1, has no DNA check behind it. TRBV21-1 is reported as a pseudogene. The CDR3 has 16 residues. In DNA form, the CDR3 reads TGTGCCAGCGGTTGGACGGACAGTTTAGCCAAAAACATTCAGTACTTC. Protein product: CASGWTDSLAKNIQYF.

This clonotype was detected only a few times. The J gene is TRBJ1-3, the V gene TRBV6-6; 8 nucleotides agree with TRBD1. The V gene's germline CDR1 is MNHNY and CDR2 SVGAGI (reference sequence). CDR3 length: 16 residues. The V segment lost 1 base and the J segment 8 bases; nucleotides outside the gene matches: 10. CDR3 in amino acids: CASSYWGTGAGDTIYF. CDR3 nucleotides: TGTGCCAGCAGTTACTGGGGGACAGGCGCCGGGGACACCATATATTTT.

Notes on this clonotype: A junction end diverges from the germline sequence, so it may reflect a read error. The rearrangement uses TRBV5-1 and TRBJ2-1, with D perhaps TRBD2 (6 bases). The V gene's germline CDR1 is SGHRS and CDR2 YFSETQ. The CDR3 consists of 11 residues. The CDR3 protein is CASPTRSLRLF. The DNA for the CDR3 is TGCGCCAGCCCGACTAGATCCCTGCGTCTCTTC.

The chain links TRBV2 to TRBJ2-1; D is unclear. From germline, CDR1 is SNHLY and CDR2 FYNNEI. This CDR3 comprises 13 residues. V was pared by 4 bases and J by 6 bases, with 10 bases between. CDR3 sequence (DNA): TGTGCCAGCAGTGTCGCAGATTTCAATGAGCAGTTCTTC. This sequence encodes CASSVADFNEQFF.